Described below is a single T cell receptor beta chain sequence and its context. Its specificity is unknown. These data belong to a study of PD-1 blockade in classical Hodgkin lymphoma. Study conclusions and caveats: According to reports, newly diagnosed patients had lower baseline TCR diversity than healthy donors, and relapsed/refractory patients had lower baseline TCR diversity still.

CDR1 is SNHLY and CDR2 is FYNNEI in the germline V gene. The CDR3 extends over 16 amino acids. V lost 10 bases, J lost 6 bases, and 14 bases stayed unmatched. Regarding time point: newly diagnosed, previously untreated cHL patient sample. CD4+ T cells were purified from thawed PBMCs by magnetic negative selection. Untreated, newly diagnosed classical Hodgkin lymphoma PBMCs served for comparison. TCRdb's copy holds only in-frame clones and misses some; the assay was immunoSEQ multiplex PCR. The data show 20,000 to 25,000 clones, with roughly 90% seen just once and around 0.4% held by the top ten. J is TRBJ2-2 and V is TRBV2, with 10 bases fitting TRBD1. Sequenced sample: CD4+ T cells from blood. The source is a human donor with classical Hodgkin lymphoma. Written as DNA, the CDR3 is TGTGCCATATCGGGACAGGGGCGCTCGTTGCCCGGGGAGCTGTTTTTT. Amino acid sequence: CAISGQGRSLPGELFF.